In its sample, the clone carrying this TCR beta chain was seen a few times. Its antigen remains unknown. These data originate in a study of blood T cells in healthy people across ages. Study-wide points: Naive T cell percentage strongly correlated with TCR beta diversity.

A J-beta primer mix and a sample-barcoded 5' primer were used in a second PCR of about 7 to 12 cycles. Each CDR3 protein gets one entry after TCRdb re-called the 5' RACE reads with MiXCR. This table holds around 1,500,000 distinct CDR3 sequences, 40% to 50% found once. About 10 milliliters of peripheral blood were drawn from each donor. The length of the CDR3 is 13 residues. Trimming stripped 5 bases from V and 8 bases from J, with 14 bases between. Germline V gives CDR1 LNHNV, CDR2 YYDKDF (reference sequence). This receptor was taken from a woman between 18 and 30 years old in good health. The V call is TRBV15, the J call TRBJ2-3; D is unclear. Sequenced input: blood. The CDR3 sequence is CATSDLLMGTQYF. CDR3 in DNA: TGTGCCACCAGCGATCTTCTAATGGGTACGCAGTATTTT.